This entry is about one T cell receptor beta chain. The antigen is unknown. The data were produced by immunoSEQ multiplex PCR, yet TCRdb's version contains in-frame clones alone and is incomplete. The sample lists 81,000 or so clones, about 93% occurring once. This specimen comes from a study of graft-versus-host responses after intestinal transplantation. Turning to the study itself: The whole recipient group had anti-thymocyte globulin induction followed by tacrolimus and steroids for two to three years.

V was pared by 3 bases and J by 8 bases, with 17 bases between. CDR3 size: 15 residues. Germline V lookup: CDR1 SGHNT, CDR2 YENEEA. Whole-study results and caveats: GvH clonotypes were identified within recipient marrow, with a subset emerging first in ileum or blood. High graft-versus-host to host-versus-graft clonal ratios were found in allografts of patients who had graft-donor T cell macrochimerism. Among circulating GvH clones, peak levels were associated with early post-transplant declines in HvG clones.

The TCR comes from a human donor who was the organ donor for an intestinal transplant. The starting material was unstimulated CD8+ T cells sorted from spleen or lymph node cells, obtained before transplant. The chain couples TRBV11-3 to TRBJ2-1; D call uncertain. The CDR3 DNA reads TGTGCCAGCAGCTTCGGAAACCATCCACGGGATGAGCAGTTCTTC. It specifies CASSFGNHPRDEQFF. Supplemented by reference TRBV11-3 and TRBJ2-1, the full variable domain reads EAGVVQSPRYKIIEKKQPVAFWCNPISGHNTLYWYLQNLGQGPELLIRYENEEAVDDSQLPKDRFSAERLKGVDSTLKIQPAELGDSAVYLCASSFGNHPRDEQFFGPGTRLTVL.